This entry features one T cell receptor (beta chain) sequence. The record originates from a study of T cells in Graves' hyperthyroidism and ophthalmopathy. Amplification of TCR beta CDR3 regions was performed using RNA transcripts as template. When the TCR CDR3 underwent first-round RT-PCR, the HTBI primer set was used. One entry per CDR3 protein, called by TCRdb with MiXCR from the multiplex PCR reads. In the table there are around 290,000 distinct CDR3 sequences, more than 15% of which are singletons. Germline-derived CDR1 and CDR2 are LNHDA and SQIVND (reference sequence). Trimming cost V 8 bases and J 1 base, with 11 bases left between them. The CDR3 covers 14 residues.

What was sequenced was blood. This sequence joins TRBV19 and TRBJ2-2; D is unclear. This clonotype was obtained from a woman in her sixties or seventies with Graves' ophthalmopathy. The CDR3 protein is CASSERRNTGELFF. Here the CDR3 DNA reads TGTGCCAGTTCGGAGCGCAGGAACACCGGGGAGCTGTTTTTT.